This T cell receptor (beta chain) was captured by sequencing in a study of glioma-infiltrating T cells. Study results and caveats: CDR3 overlap between tissue and blood was very small.

This CDR3 spans 13 amino acids. V lost 4 bases and J lost 0, with 7 bases in between. Germline CDR1 reads SGHRS; CDR2 reads YFSETQ. Using RNA template, CDR3s of TCR alpha and beta were amplified with iRepertoire arm-PCR. From the multiplex PCR reads, TCRdb called clonotypes with MiXCR, one entry per CDR3 protein. The table includes over 100,000 distinct CDR3 sequences, 25% to 30% detected once. At least ten counts were recorded for this clonotype. Its antigen remains unidentified. The source material was glioma tissue, nonneoplastic brain tissue, or PBMCs (not recorded which). The chain carries TRBV5-1 and TRBJ1-1; no firm D call. The origin of this receptor is a human donor with low-grade glioma or glioblastoma, undergoing nonglioma brain surgery, or in good health (not recorded which). Here the CDR3 DNA reads TGCGCCAGCAGCGGACGGCTGAACACTGAAGCTTTCTTT. Translating it yields CASSGRLNTEAFF.